This TCR beta chain is drawn from a study of vaccination and CD4 T cells after COVID-19. Study-wide findings and caveats: Median numbers of SARS-CoV-2-reactive clonotypes increased from approximately 23 to 38 (not a significant change).

With the Oncomine TCR Beta short-read assay, DNA from cultured CD4+ T cells was sequenced. One entry per CDR3 protein results from TCRdb running MiXCR on the PCR reads. The sample records 22,000 or so distinct CDR3 sequences, about 56% being singletons. This clonotype came up once. Its antigen is not known. The treatment is: approximately 9-day PBMC culture with coronavirus spike peptide pools or control peptides (ViraFEST assay). CDR1 and CDR2 (germline): MNHEY, SMNVEV (reference sequence). V shed 4 bases, J shed 7 bases, and the junction held 3 bases outside the gene matches. The length of the CDR3 is 14 residues.

The receptor comes from a human donor who had recovered from COVID-19. The source material was CD4+ T cells from blood, cultured in vitro. The chain uses TRBV27 and TRBJ1-6; 8 bases fit TRBD1. This CDR3 reads CASSSGQANSPLHF. The CDR3 coding sequence is TGTGCCAGCAGTTCGGGACAGGCGAATTCACCCCTCCACTTT.